Detailed here is one T cell receptor (beta chain). No antigen is known for it. It was with 60 Vbeta and 13 Jbeta primers that the PCR ran. Produced via immunoSEQ multiplex PCR; TCRdb's table is partial and in-frame only. The sample records about 97,000 clones, roughly 79% being singletons. The data are from a study of cytomegalovirus exposure and HLA in healthy donors. Across the whole study: When 398 donors were genotyped, 81% of them were found to fall in the Caucasian-associated ancestry cluster. The study's findings and limits: Some TCR beta chains (about 180 of them) were listed as cytomegalovirus-associated. Most subjects' HLA-A and HLA-B alleles were reportedly predicted from TCR beta sequences.

Germline trimming cut 5 bases from V and 0 bases from J; bases unmatched to any gene: 14. The CDR3 sequence is 18 residues long. The chain uses TRBV5-3 and TRBJ2-3; 8 bases align to TRBD2. TRBV5-3 is filed as an ORF, its function uncertain. The sequencing sample was made of PBMCs. This receptor was taken from a woman between 35 and 50 years old in good health and CMV-seronegative. CDR3 residues: CARSRDHGGGTSTDTQYF. In DNA form, the CDR3 reads TGTGCCAGAAGTCGTGATCATGGCGGGGGGACTAGCACAGATACGCAGTATTTT.